This is a list of T cell receptor beta chains from one sample in a study of OX40 agonist ivuxolimab in advanced cancers. Only in-frame clones appear in the TCRdb table, and some are missing; sequencing was by immunoSEQ multiplex PCR. Of tens of thousands of clones in the sample, 81% were seen once. The material was CD4+ or CD8+ T cells sorted from blood, obtained in a trial of the OX40 agonist ivuxolimab. The receptors come from an adult with an advanced solid tumor such as melanoma, head and neck, liver or kidney cancer. The CDR3 runs from the conserved cysteine through the conserved F or W. D genes are given only for firm matches. Clone size is not always given. Where it is, it says once, few, many or a class for expanded clones.

d_call	j_call	v_call	clone_size	cdr3_nt	cdr3_aa
.	TRBJ2-7	TRBV13	.	TGTGCCAGCAGCTTAAGGTTAGCACGGGAGCAGTACTTC	CASSLRLAREQYF
.	TRBJ1-6	TRBV19	.	TGTGCCAGTAGTAGGTCAGCCGGTTCACCCCTCCACTTT	CASSRSAGSPLHF
.	TRBJ2-7	TRBV7-6	few	TGTGCCAGCAGCTTAGTGCCTCTGGACGAGCAGTACTTC	CASSLVPLDEQYF
TRBD2	TRBJ2-1	TRBV5-1	.	TGCGCCAGCAGCCTTGGACTAGCGGGAGTGAATGAGCAGTTCTTC	CASSLGLAGVNEQFF
.	TRBJ1-1	TRBV4-2	.	TGTGCCAGCAGCACGGGGGGCATGAACACTGAAGCTTTCTTT	CASSTGGMNTEAFF
TRBD1	TRBJ1-1	TRBV5-1	.	TGCGCCAGCAGCTTGGCTACAGGGGGCACTGAAGCTTTCTTT	CASSLATGGTEAFF
.	TRBJ1-5	TRBV10-3	.	TGTGCCATCAGTGAGGACAATCAGCCCCAGCATTTT	CAISEDNQPQHF
.	TRBJ1-2	TRBV19	.	TGTGCCAGTAGGACTCCGGGACGTCCGACAAGGAGGGGCTACACCTTC	CASRTPGRPTRRGYTF
.	TRBJ2-3	TRBV19	.	TGTGCCAGTAGTATAGTCGGGCTAAGCACAGATACGCAGTATTTT	CASSIVGLSTDTQYF
.	TRBJ2-6	TRBV4-3	.	TGCGCCAGCAGCCAAGATTACAGCTCTGGGGCCAACGTCCTGACTTTC	CASSQDYSSGANVLTF
.	TRBJ2-7	TRBV6-5	.	TGTGCCAGCAGGCCCGGGATTTTCCACGAGCAGTACTTC	CASRPGIFHEQYF
.	TRBJ1-2	TRBV14	.	TGTGCCAGCAGCCAAGAAAATCTCTATGGCTACACCTTC	CASSQENLYGYTF
TRBD1	TRBJ1-4	TRBV2	.	TGTGCCAGCAGTCCAGGGGGGTCTAATGAAAAACTGTTTTTT	CASSPGGSNEKLFF
.	TRBJ2-7	TRBV5-4	.	TGTGCCAGCAGCTTCTTCGGAGGGCCCGAGCAGTACTTC	CASSFFGGPEQYF
TRBD1	TRBJ2-7	TRBV28	.	TGTGCCAGCAATGGGGACAGTCGGTACGAGCAGTACTTC	CASNGDSRYEQYF